The present T cell receptor (beta chain) was sequenced within a study of radiotherapy plus CTLA-4 blockade in lung cancer. Overall study: With 25% to 35% of patients having disease control, objective responses were seen in about 18%.

Measured with immunoSEQ multiplex PCR; TCRdb has only the in-frame clones, and not every one. The sample holds over 60,000 clones, more than 75% seen once. Notes on the study in general: Among reported predictors of response, early blood T cell clone dynamics with interferon-beta performed best.

Patients with chemo-refractory metastatic non-small-cell lung cancer received focal radiation plus CTLA-4 blockade with ipilimumab. The germline V gene encodes CDR1 KGHSH and CDR2 LQKENI. With V trimmed by 4 bases and J by 8 bases, 12 bases remained unmatched. The CDR3 has 17 amino acids. Details on this clone: What it binds is not known.

The origin of this receptor is a human donor with non-small cell lung cancer that progressed on radiotherapy plus ipilimumab. Material: peripheral blood, obtained from a patient treated with radiotherapy plus ipilimumab. This chain links TRBV18 with TRBJ2-1; 12 positions match TRBD2. In DNA form, the CDR3 reads TGTGCCAGCTCACAGAACGGACTAGCGGGAATGCGGCATGAGCAGTTCTTC. Translated: CASSQNGLAGMRHEQFF.